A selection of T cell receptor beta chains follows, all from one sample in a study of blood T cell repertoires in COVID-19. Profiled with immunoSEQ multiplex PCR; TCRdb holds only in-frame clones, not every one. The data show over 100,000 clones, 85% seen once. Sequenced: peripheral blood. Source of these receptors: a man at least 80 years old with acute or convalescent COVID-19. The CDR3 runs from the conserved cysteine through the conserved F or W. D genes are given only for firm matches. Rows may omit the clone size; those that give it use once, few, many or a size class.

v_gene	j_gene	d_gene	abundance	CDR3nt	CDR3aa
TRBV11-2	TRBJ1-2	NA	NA	TGTGCCAGCAGCTTAGCAGGGGCGTATGGCTACACCTTC	CASSLAGAYGYTF
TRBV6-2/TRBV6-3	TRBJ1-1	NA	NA	TGTGCCAGCAGTTCGAGCAGGTTGGGGAGAACTGAAGCTTTCTTT	CASSSSRLGRTEAFF
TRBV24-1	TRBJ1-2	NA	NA	TGTGCCACCAGAGAGACAGGAGACGAAACGGGAGGCTACACCTTC	CATRETGDETGGYTF
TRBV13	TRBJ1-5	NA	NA	TGTGCCAGCAGACAGGGCAATCAGCCCCAGCATTTT	CASRQGNQPQHF
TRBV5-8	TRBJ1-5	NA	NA	TGTGCCAGCAGCGTGGGTGGAGGAGGGCCGAGCAATCAGCCCCAGCATTTT	CASSVGGGGPSNQPQHF
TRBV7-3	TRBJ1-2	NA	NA	TGTGCCAGCAGCTTAAGGGCAGGCAGTAACTATGGCTACACCTTC	CASSLRAGSNYGYTF
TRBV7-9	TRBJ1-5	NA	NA	TGTGCCAGCAGCCCCGCCGGCGGGGGATCGCAGCCCCAGCATTTT	CASSPAGGGSQPQHF
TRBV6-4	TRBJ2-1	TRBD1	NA	TGTGCCACCTCACCGGGACAGGGCGTCAATGAGCAGTTCTTC	CATSPGQGVNEQFF
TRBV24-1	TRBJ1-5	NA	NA	TGTGCCACCAGTGATCGGGGAGGCAATCAGCCCCAGCATTTT	CATSDRGGNQPQHF
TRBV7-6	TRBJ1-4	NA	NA	TGTGCCAGCAGCTTAAGGAGGGGAGGGGGTGAAAAACTGTTTTTT	CASSLRRGGGEKLFF
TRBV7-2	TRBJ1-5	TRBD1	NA	TGTGCCAGCAGCCCAGACAGGGGGCATCAGCCCCAGCATTTT	CASSPDRGHQPQHF
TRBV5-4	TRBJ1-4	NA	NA	TGTGCCAGCAGCCGGCCGGGGGTACCAAGTGAAAAACTGTTTTTT	CASSRPGVPSEKLFF
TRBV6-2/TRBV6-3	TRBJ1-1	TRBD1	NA	TGTGCCAGCAGCCCTCTTCAGGGGGCGGCTGAAGCTTTCTTT	CASSPLQGAAEAFF
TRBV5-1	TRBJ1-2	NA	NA	TGCGCCAGCAGCTTGAGTCAAGACAGCGGCTACACCTTC	CASSLSQDSGYTF
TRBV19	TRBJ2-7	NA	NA	TGTGCCAGTAGTTTTAGCTCACGGGGGGCCGTCTACGAGCAGTACTTC	CASSFSSRGAVYEQYF
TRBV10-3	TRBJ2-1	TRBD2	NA	TGTGCCATCATGGTGGGACTAGCGGGGGCAGGCAATGAGCAGTTCTTC	CAIMVGLAGAGNEQFF
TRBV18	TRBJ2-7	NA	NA	TGTGCCAGCTCACCATCACTTCCCCCCGTCACTCTGAAGAGCTCCTACGAGCAGTACTTC	CASSPSLPPVTLKSSYEQYF
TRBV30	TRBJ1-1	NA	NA	TGTGCCTGGAGTGCAGGGGTACGAACTGAAGCTTTCTTT	CAWSAGVRTEAFF
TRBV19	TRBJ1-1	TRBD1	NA	TGTGCCAGTAGTATAGACAATATCGCAGGGGGATACACTGAAGCTTTCTTT	CASSIDNIAGGYTEAFF
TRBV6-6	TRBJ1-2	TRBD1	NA	TGTGCCAGCAGCCGAGACAGGGGGCAGGGAGGCTACACCTTC	CASSRDRGQGGYTF
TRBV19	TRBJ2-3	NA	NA	TGTGCCAGTGCTGGACTCATCACAGATACGCAGTATTTT	CASAGLITDTQYF
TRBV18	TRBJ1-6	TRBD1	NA	TGTGCCAGCTCACCGGGGACAGGGGGCTCTTCACCCCTCCACTTT	CASSPGTGGSSPLHF
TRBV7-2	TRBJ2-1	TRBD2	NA	TGTGCCAGCAGCTTATTATTGGCGGGAGACTTAAGCTCCTACAATGAGCAGTTCTTC	CASSLLLAGDLSSYNEQFF
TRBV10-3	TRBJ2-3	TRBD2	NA	TGTGCCATCAGTGAAGCTAGCGGGAGGACAGATACGCAGTATTTT	CAISEASGRTDTQYF
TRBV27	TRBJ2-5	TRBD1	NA	TGTGCCAGCAGTTTAAGGTGGGGACAGGGCGGGGAGACCCAGTACTTC	CASSLRWGQGGETQYF
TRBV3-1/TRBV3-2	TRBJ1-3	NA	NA	TGTGCCAGCAGCCAAGCTGGACAATATACTGGAAACACCATATATTTT	CASSQAGQYTGNTIYF
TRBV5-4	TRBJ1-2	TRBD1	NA	TGTGCCAGCGGACCGGGACAGGGGGTAGGTGGCTACACCTTC	CASGPGQGVGGYTF
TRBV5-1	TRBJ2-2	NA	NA	TGCGCCAGCAGCTTGACAGGGTCCACCGGGGAGCTGTTTTTT	CASSLTGSTGELFF
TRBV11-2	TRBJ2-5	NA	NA	TGTGCCAGCAGCTTAGATCATCGGAGCGTGCAAGAGACCCAGTACTTC	CASSLDHRSVQETQYF
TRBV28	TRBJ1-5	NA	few	TGTGCCACCACCGGGGGGAGCAATCAGCCCCAGCATTTT	CATTGGSNQPQHF
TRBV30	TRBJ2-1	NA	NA	TGTGCCTGGAGCCGAACAGGGTCCTACAATGAGCAGTTCTTC	CAWSRTGSYNEQFF
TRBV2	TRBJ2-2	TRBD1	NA	TGTGCCAGCAGTGGGGCGGGACAGGGCTCCACCGGGGAGCTGTTTTTT	CASSGAGQGSTGELFF
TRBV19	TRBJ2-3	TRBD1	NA	TGTGCCAGTAGCCCCGGGACAGGGGGAGATACGCAGTATTTT	CASSPGTGGDTQYF
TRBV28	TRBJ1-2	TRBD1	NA	TGTGCCAGCAGTTCGGGACAGGGCGGCTATGGCTACACCTTC	CASSSGQGGYGYTF
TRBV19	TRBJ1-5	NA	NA	TGTGCCAGTACCCAGTTGGGCAATCAGCCCCAGCATTTT	CASTQLGNQPQHF
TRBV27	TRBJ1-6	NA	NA	TGTGCCAGCAGTTTATCGGGGGGAGGTTCACCCCTCCACTTT	CASSLSGGGSPLHF
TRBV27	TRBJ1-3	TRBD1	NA	TGTGCCAGCAGATCCATCCGGGACAGGGGGTTTTTAAACACCATATATTTT	CASRSIRDRGFLNTIYF
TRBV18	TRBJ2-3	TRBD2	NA	TGTGCCAGCTCACCGGGAGGGACCGATACGCAGTATTTT	CASSPGGTDTQYF
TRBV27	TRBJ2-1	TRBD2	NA	TGTGCCAGCAGTTTATGGGCCACTAGCGATCTTTACAATGAGCAGTTCTTC	CASSLWATSDLYNEQFF
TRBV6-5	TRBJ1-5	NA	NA	TGTGCCAGCAGGGACGGAGGGGGAGGGGATCAGCCCCAGCATTTT	CASRDGGGGDQPQHF
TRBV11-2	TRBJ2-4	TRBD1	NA	TGTGCCAGCAGTTTTTCTAGGACAGGCCAAAACATTCAGTACTTC	CASSFSRTGQNIQYF
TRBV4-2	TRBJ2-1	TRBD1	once	TGTGCCAGCAGCCAAAGGGGGCAAACCAACTCCTACAATGAGCAGTTCTTC	CASSQRGQTNSYNEQFF
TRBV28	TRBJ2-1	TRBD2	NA	TGTGCCAGCAGTCAAGCGGGAATCTCCTACAATGAGCAGTTCTTC	CASSQAGISYNEQFF